Sequencing of this TCR beta chain was carried out in a study of blood T cell repertoires in COVID-19 (dated by TCRdb to 2018 to 2020). Regarding the complete study: The collaborator samples originated in the United States, Italy and Spain and spanned the acute and convalescent phases of COVID-19. The material from the prospective study consisted of cDNA or gDNA derived from T cells, B-cell-depleted T cells, or PBMCs. Subjects who had been exposed to COVID-19, were actively infected with it, or had recovered from it provided the deeply sampled blood TCRbeta repertoires that made up the dataset. The repertoires were made available in a free public database intended to serve as a resource for research on the immune response to SARS-CoV-2. Samples were obtained from the ongoing ImmuneRACE study (first 160 participants) and from over a thousand subjects provided by 6 global collaborators. Nearly every sample came with metadata listing a de-identified subject ID, COVID-19 status, age in years and sex. Where available, HLA class I and class II types were obtained from metadata supplied by the sample provider rather than from assay-based typing.

Results and caveats for the whole study, not just this receptor: The amount of clinical and demographic metadata varied by source and participant and was provided uncurated.

The immunoSEQ Assay, a bias-controlled multiplex PCR, was used to amplify TCRbeta CDR3 regions from genomic DNA. The authors' pipeline ran thus. The number of nucleated cells in each sample was estimated from the amplification of reference gene primers within the assay. To quantify the absolute abundance of each unique TCRbeta CDR3 rearrangement, sequence reads were collapsed and filtered. Productive Simpson clonality was computed per sample as the square root of Simpson's diversity index over productive rearrangements. TCRdb retrieved this table from immuneACCESS and kept in-frame rearrangements only. Not all clones are present; in checked studies, unresolved V genes account for under half, and no reason is known for the remainder. V and J calls plus clone size are reproduced from that table; the DNA served to infer D and trimming. The sample table holds 35,000 to 45,000 clones, of which 70% to 90% were seen once. Jointly, the top ten make up 40% to 50% of the sample.

Whole blood was collected in K2EDTA tubes by collaborating institutions according to the institutions' own protocols. For TCRbeta analysis, collaborators shipped samples as frozen whole blood, isolated PBMCs, or DNA extracted from either of those sample types. CDR1 and CDR2 were assigned from the germline V gene as SGDLS and YYNGEE. There are 17 amino acids in the CDR3, from cysteine to phenylalanine inclusive. Solely the CDR3 DNA is kept, with 51 bases framed from the first base. V is pruned by 0 bases and J by 0 bases, leaving 2 bases of the junction without a gene match. As for this clone: There is no known antigen for this receptor. Qualities for individual bases were not recorded, and no much larger clone is one base off.

Sequenced input: peripheral blood. The sequence was collected from a human donor in a cohort sampled during active or convalescent COVID-19. The donor label of this sample is uncertain. The chain is encoded by TRBV9 joined to TRBJ2-6, with 8 bases matching TRBD1. The DNA sequence is given as TGTGCCAGCAGCGTAGGACAGGGGAGCTCTGGGGCCAACGTCCTGACTTTC. This yields the protein CASSVGQGSSGANVLTF.